This is a list of T cell receptor beta chains from one sample in a study of CD8+CD57+ T cells in acquired aplastic anemia. TCRdb analysed the reads with MiXCR anew, one entry per CDR3 protein. The sample includes roughly 420,000 distinct CDR3 sequences, about 70% seen only once; the top ten take 4%. The sequencing input was sorted CD4+, CD8+, or CD8+CD57+ T cells (not recorded which) from PBMCs. These receptors were collected from a human donor in good health, serving as a control. The CDR3 runs from the conserved cysteine through the conserved F or W. A D gene is named only where the DNA matches it firmly. Expanded clones are given a class, and other clones once, few, many or no size at all.

clone size,D gene,V gene,J gene,CDR3 DNA,CDR3 protein
few,TRBD2,TRBV7-2,TRBJ2-7,TGTGCCAGCAGCTCGGGACTAGCGGGGGAGCAGTACTTC,CASSSGLAGEQYF
NA,NA,TRBV15,TRBJ1-5,TGTGCCGCCCGCACAGAGTGGGGTTATCAGCCCCAGCATTTT,CAARTEWGYQPQHF
many,TRBD1,TRBV15,TRBJ1-2,TGTGCCACCAGCAGCGACTGGACAGGGAGAATTACTAACTATGGCTACACCTTC,CATSSDWTGRITNYGYTF
many,NA,TRBV6-5,TRBJ1-2,TGTGCCAGCTCTAACTATGGCTACACCTTC,CASSNYGYTF
NA,TRBD2,TRBV10-3,TRBJ2-7,TGTGCCAGCATCCTGACGGGGACTAGCGACGAGCAGTACTTC,CASILTGTSDEQYF
NA,TRBD1,TRBV6-6,TRBJ2-4,TGTACCAGCAGTGAAGGACAGGGACCAACCTACGCCAAAAACATTCAGTACTTC,CTSSEGQGPTYAKNIQYF
NA,NA,TRBV20-1,TRBJ2-1,TGCAGTGCTAGATCGCGACTCCCGAGCGAGCAGTTCTTC,CSARSRLPSEQFF
NA,NA,TRBV10-3,TRBJ1-2,TGTGCCATCAGTGAGAGGGGGGACCAGTATGGCTACACCTTC,CAISERGDQYGYTF
NA,NA,TRBV2,TRBJ2-1,TGTGCCAGTCAAGGGGGGTCTTACAATGAGCAGTTCTTC,CASQGGSYNEQFF
NA,TRBD2,TRBV7-9,TRBJ2-1,TGTGCCAGCAGCAGGTCGGCTAGCGGGCTCCTCTTC,CASSRSASGLLF
many,NA,TRBV7-2,TRBJ2-3,TGTGCCAGCAGCTTAGGGCGACATGGGACGCAGTATTTT,CASSLGRHGTQYF
many,NA,TRBV11-3,TRBJ2-3,TGTGCCAGCAGCTTAGGTATCGGGGGTATAGCTAGTACGCAGTATTTT,CASSLGIGGIASTQYF
NA,NA,TRBV19,TRBJ1-1,TGTGCCAGTAGTACCCGGTCGGCGTCCATGAACGGTGAAGCTTTCTTT,CASSTRSASMNGEAFF
many,NA,TRBV13,TRBJ2-3,TGTGCCAGCAGCTATACTTTAAGGGACGACACAGATACGCAGTATTTT,CASSYTLRDDTDTQYF
NA,TRBD1,TRBV19,TRBJ2-5,TGTGCCAGCACCGGACAGGGAATGTGGAACTTC,CASTGQGMWNF
NA,NA,TRBV5-6,TRBJ2-5,TGTGCCAGCAGCTTTATCGGACGGTCCCAGACCCAGTACTTC,CASSFIGRSQTQYF
once,NA,TRBV7-3,TRBJ1-3,TGTGCCAGCAGTCTTGAATTCGGGACACTATCTGAAGCTTTT,CASSLEFGTLSEAF
NA,NA,TRBV9,TRBJ2-7,TGTGCCAGTAGTAAACACAGGCTTCACCTCGAGCAGTACTTC,CASSKHRLHLEQYF
NA,NA,TRBV15,TRBJ2-7,TGTGCCACCAGTACAGCTGGCGCGACGACCTACGAGCAGTACTTC,CATSTAGATTYEQYF
many,NA,TRBV7-2,TRBJ2-3,TGTGCCAGCAGCTTTTCACGAGTGTCCGGCCCCCAGGCAGATACGCAGTATTTT,CASSFSRVSGPQADTQYF
NA,NA,TRBV5-1,TRBJ2-7,TGCGCCAGCAGCTACGTGGGAGCGGTGGCTTACGAGCAGTACTTC,CASSYVGAVAYEQYF
NA,NA,TRBV7-8,TRBJ2-7,TGTGCCAGTAGTCAGAGCCACCACGAGCAGTACTTC,CASSQSHHEQYF
NA,NA,TRBV7-9,TRBJ1-1,TGTGCCAGCAGCCCTCCGGGTCGCCGGGAGGACGCTGAAGCTTTCTTT,CASSPPGRREDAEAFF
NA,TRBD2,TRBV7-3,TRBJ2-7,TGTGCCAGCAGCTTTAGACTAGCGGGCACAGACTACGAGCAGTACTTC,CASSFRLAGTDYEQYF
NA,NA,TRBV14,TRBJ1-1,TGTGCCAGCAGCTTGGGCAGGGCGGACACAGATACGCTCTTT,CASSLGRADTDTLF
many,NA,TRBV6-5,TRBJ2-5,TGTGCCAGCGGCGAGCCAGACCAAGAGACCCAGTACTTC,CASGEPDQETQYF
NA,TRBD2,TRBV10-3,TRBJ2-5,TGTGCCAGCGGGACTAGCGGGAGGGCGGCGTTGCACAACGTCCAGTATTTC,CASGTSGRAALHNVQYF
many,TRBD2,TRBV5-1,TRBJ2-5,TGCGCCAGCAGCCACTCTAGCGGGGGTGGTCAAGAGACCCAGTACTTC,CASSHSSGGGQETQYF
NA,NA,TRBV5-1,TRBJ1-4,TGTGCCAGCAGCTTCGACAAGGCTCAAGGTGAAAAACTGTTTTTT,CASSFDKAQGEKLFF
few,TRBD1,TRBV10-1,TRBJ2-7,TGCGCCAGCAGCTTGGGACAGTACTACGAGCAGTACTTC,CASSLGQYYEQYF
NA,NA,TRBV25-1,TRBJ2-7,TGTGCCAGCACCTCCCGCCCAGATTCCTACGAGCAGTACTTC,CASTSRPDSYEQYF
NA,NA,TRBV29-1,TRBJ1-5,TGCAGCGTTGTGAACGATAGCAATCAGCCCCAGCATTTT,CSVVNDSNQPQHF
NA,NA,TRBV5-1,TRBJ2-5,TGCGCCAGCAGCAGACTCGAGGGGACAGAGACCCAGTACTTC,CASSRLEGTETQYF
once,NA,TRBV7-8,TRBJ1-1,TGTGCCAGCAGCTTACTACGCAACACTGAAGTTGTCTTTTTT,CASSLLRNTEVVFF
NA,NA,TRBV5-5,TRBJ2-3,TGTGCCAGCAGGACGGCTGGAATTAGCACAGATACGCAGTATTTT,CASRTAGISTDTQYF
NA,NA,TRBV30,TRBJ1-2,TGTGCCTGGAGTCCCTTACAGGGCAGAGTCGATGGCTACACCTTC,CAWSPLQGRVDGYTF
NA,TRBD1,TRBV10-1,TRBJ2-3,TGCGCCAGCAGTGAGTCGCCGGGACAGGGGTTTAGCACAGATACGCAGTATTTT,CASSESPGQGFSTDTQYF
NA,TRBD1,TRBV7-9,TRBJ2-7,TGTGCCAGCAGACGGGACAGGAGCGCCAACGAGAAGTACTTC,CASRRDRSANEKYF
many,NA,TRBV5-6,TRBJ1-2,TGTGCCAGCAGCTTGGGTCCCAGGGAAAACTATGGCTACACCTTC,CASSLGPRENYGYTF
NA,NA,TRBV7-9,TRBJ1-1,TGTGCCACCAGCCTCATGGCATTTCGGCAGGGGACTGGAGCTTTCTTT,CATSLMAFRQGTGAFF
NA,TRBD1,TRBV7-2,TRBJ1-1,TGTGCCAGCAGCTTGGACAGGGCAAGTTCTGGAGCTTTCTTT,CASSLDRASSGAFF
NA,TRBD1,TRBV20-1,TRBJ1-1,TGCAGTGCTAGACCCTTGGACAGGGACCAAGCTTTCTTT,CSARPLDRDQAFF
many,NA,TRBV20-1,TRBJ1-5,TGCAGTGCCCTACCCACCCTTTCTGAGCCCCAGCATTTT,CSALPTLSEPQHF
NA,NA,TRBV9,TRBJ2-7,TGTGCCAGCAGCGTGGCCTGGGACGGGGGATACGAGCAGTACTTC,CASSVAWDGGYEQYF
once,NA,TRBV7-9,TRBJ1-2,TGTGCCAGCAGTTCAGGGGTGCACACTGACTATGGCTACACCTTC,CASSSGVHTDYGYTF
many,TRBD1,TRBV30,TRBJ2-7,TGTGCCGGGGGCTCCGACAGGGCCCATCCTTACGAGCAGTACTTC,CAGGSDRAHPYEQYF
many,NA,TRBV5-4,TRBJ2-5,TGTGCCAGCAGCCCCAAAAGGAACCAAGAGACCCAGTACTTC,CASSPKRNQETQYF
many,NA,TRBV19,TRBJ1-2,TGTGCCAGTAGTATAGGTCAGCGGTTCAGTGGCTACACCTTC,CASSIGQRFSGYTF
NA,NA,TRBV4-1,TRBJ2-1,TGCACCGGCAGGACAGAGCGTAACAATGAGCAGTTCTTC,CTGRTERNNEQFF
few,NA,TRBV19,TRBJ2-7,TGTGCCAGTAGCCTGAGGGACGGCGCCTACGAGCAGTACTTC,CASSLRDGAYEQYF
many,TRBD2,TRBV20-1,TRBJ2-7,TGCAGTGCTAGTAGGGGTAGCGGGGGCTACGAGCAGTACTTC,CSASRGSGGYEQYF
once,TRBD2,TRBV20-1,TRBJ2-7,TGCAGTGCTAGCGTGGGGGGGTTGGGCTACGAGCAGTACTTC,CSASVGGLGYEQYF
many,TRBD2,TRBV6-1,TRBJ2-5,TGTGCCAGCAGTGAACCATCAAGACTAGCGGGGGAAGAGACCCAGTACTTC,CASSEPSRLAGEETQYF